The 24 T cell receptor beta chains below were found in one sample sequenced in a study of blood T cell repertoires in COVID-19. The protocol was immunoSEQ multiplex PCR, while the TCRdb copy is restricted to in-frame clones and leaves out a portion. The profile covers over 250,000 clones, with 86% appearing a single time and less than 15% taken by the ten largest. Sequencing was done on a sample of peripheral blood. These receptors came from a woman aged 70-85 years with COVID-19, enrolled during active disease.

This chain connects TRBV5-1 to TRBJ2-3; 10 positions match TRBD2. The CDR3 extends over 17 amino acids. Trimming at V came to 2 bases and at J to 6 bases, leaving 12 bases not matched to a gene. Germline V gene lookup returns CDR1 SGHRS and CDR2 YFSETQ. The CDR3 protein is CASSLSASGGAVDTQYF. The CDR3 DNA is TGCGCCAGCAGCTTATCGGCCAGCGGGGGGGCCGTTGATACGCAGTATTTT.

The gene calls are TRBV24-1 and TRBJ1-1, with a weak D call TRBD1 (6 bases). V lost 4 bases and J lost 1, with 9 bases in between. This CDR3 has 14 residues. Germline loops: CDR1 KGHDR, CDR2 SFDVKD. The DNA of the CDR3 is TGTGCCACCAGTGACCCAGGGGAGAACACTGAAGCTTTCTTT. As protein: CATSDPGENTEAFF.

The chain combines TRBV12-3 or TRBV12-4 with TRBJ2-5; D is undetermined. V dropped 6 bases and J dropped 0 bases, with 5 bases sitting between them. The CDR3 covers 12 residues. CDR3 sequence: CASSPNQETQYF. Written as DNA, the CDR3 is TGTGCCAGCAGCCCTAACCAAGAGACCCAGTACTTC.

As concerns this clone: Other DNA sequences from this sample encode an identical CDR3 as well. The chain is built from TRBV12-3 or TRBV12-4 and TRBJ2-7, with 7 bases aligning to TRBD1. The CDR3 is 13 residues long. V shed 6 bases and J 1 base; nucleotides not matched to a gene: 3. CDR3 amino acids: CASSLGQSYEQYF. The CDR3 bases are TGTGCCAGCAGCCTGGGACAGTCCTACGAGCAGTACTTC.

This clone was recorded a few times. The chain carries TRBV15 and TRBJ2-7; the match to TRBD2 covers 10 bases. The ends lost 5 bases at V and 5 bases at J; junction bases unmatched: 9. Germline values: CDR1 LNHNV, CDR2 YYDKDF (reference sequence). This CDR3 has 15 residues. The CDR3 DNA reads TGTGCCACCAGCGGCCCTAGCGGGGGAGAGGACGAGCAGTACTTC. Amino acids: CATSGPSGGEDEQYF.

This rearrangement joins TRBV2 to TRBJ1-3; 7 nucleotides align to TRBD1. V gave up 8 bases and J gave up 2 bases; unmatched junction bases: 6. This CDR3 is built from 14 residues. Germline V lookup: CDR1 SNHLY, CDR2 FYNNEI. CDR3 residues: CASVKDRAGNTIYF. As DNA, the CDR3 is TGTGCCAGCGTGAAAGACAGGGCTGGAAACACCATATATTTT.

The rearrangement uses TRBV5-1 and TRBJ2-7, with TRBD2 matching over 11 bases. Trimming removed 4 bases from V and 4 bases from J; junction bases left unmatched: 10. The CDR3 totals 16 residues. The germline CDR1 and CDR2 sequences are SGHRS and YFSETQ. CDR3 sequence: CASSKLAGAGLYEQYF. The CDR3 DNA sequence: TGCGCCAGCAGCAAACTAGCGGGGGCCGGCCTTTACGAGCAGTACTTC.

V and J are TRBV7-2 and TRBJ2-2; D unclear. The CDR3 covers 16 residues. Germline values: CDR1 SGHTA, CDR2 FQGNSA. V was shortened by 1 base and J by 0 bases, with 9 bases between the two germline ends. CDR3 loop: CASSLGPETNTGELFF. The CDR3 DNA reads as TGTGCCAGCAGCTTAGGTCCGGAGACGAACACCGGGGAGCTGTTTTTT. Complete variable domain (other parts from reference TRBV7-2 and TRBJ2-2): GAGVSQSPSNKVTEKGKDVELRCDPISGHTALYWYRQSLGQGLEFLIYFQGNSAPDKSGLPSDRFSAERTGGSVSTLTIQRTQQEDSAVYLCASSLGPETNTGELFFGEGSRLTVL.

The rearrangement links TRBV4-1 to TRBJ1-2; TRBD1 might be the D (5 bases). V was pared by 0 bases and J by 7 bases, with 18 bases between. Germline values: CDR1 MGHRA, CDR2 YSYEKL. CDR3 length: 16 amino acids. DNA for the CDR3: TGCGCCAGCAGCCAAGATCTTACAGGAAGTAGCGGTGGCTACACCTTC. Translated: CASSQDLTGSSGGYTF.

The chain is built from TRBV7-9 and TRBJ2-1, with 7 bases that match TRBD1. V was clipped by 5 bases and J by 6 bases; unmatched bases: 7. Looked up from germline, CDR1 is SEHNR and CDR2 is FQNEAQ (reference sequence). The CDR3 spans 14 residues. The CDR3 bases are TGTGCCAGCAGCCCTTTACAGGGGCGCAATGAGCAGTTCTTC. Translated, it gives CASSPLQGRNEQFF.

The V call is TRBV18, the J call TRBJ2-7, with 8 bases that match TRBD1. The CDR3 sequence is 16 residues long. The V gene's germline CDR1 is KGHSH and CDR2 LQKENI. The V segment lost 3 bases and the J segment 3 bases; nucleotides outside the gene matches: 10. CDR3 region: CASSPGVETGVYEQYF. The CDR3 bases are TGTGCCAGCTCACCCGGGGTGGAGACAGGGGTCTACGAGCAGTACTTC.

This rearrangement joins TRBV7-8 to TRBJ1-1; 7 bases fit TRBD1. In germline, CDR1 is SGHVS, CDR2 FQNEAQ. CDR3 size: 15 residues. V dropped 5 bases and J dropped 0; count of bases not matched to a gene: 6. In nucleotides, the CDR3 is TGTGCCAGCAGCCAAGACAGGGCTATGAACACTGAAGCTTTCTTT. Its translation: CASSQDRAMNTEAFF.

J is TRBJ1-2 and V is TRBV9, with D maybe TRBD1 (5 bases). The CDR3 is made up of 14 amino acids. The V and J ends lost 4 bases and 8 bases respectively, with 18 bases between them. Germline CDR1 reads SGDLS; CDR2 reads YYNGEE. CDR3 loop: CASSYGGGAEGYTF. The CDR3 region has the DNA TGTGCCAGCAGCTATGGGGGAGGGGCGGAAGGCTACACCTTC.

This rearrangement joins TRBV29-1 to TRBJ1-5, with 10 nucleotides matching TRBD1. This CDR3 comprises 13 residues. Germline V lookup: CDR1 SQVTM, CDR2 ANQGSEA. Trimming took 4 bases from V and 5 from J; bases not matched to a gene: 2. CDR3 loop: CSVVGTGDQPQHF. CDR3 sequence (DNA): TGCAGCGTTGTAGGGACAGGGGATCAGCCCCAGCATTTT.

The DNA for the CDR3 is TGTGCCAGCATCCCCGGGAGTCAATACAATGAGCAGTTCTTC. This sequence encodes CASIPGSQYNEQFF. The chain joins TRBV2 to TRBJ2-1, with a tentative D call TRBD2 (6 bases). Trimming took 7 bases from V and 4 from J, leaving 14 bases between them. CDR3 length: 14 residues. CDR1 is SNHLY, CDR2 FYNNEI, per germline.

The gene calls are TRBV9 and TRBJ2-7; the D gene is possibly TRBD1 (5 bases). V shed 4 bases and J shed 4 bases, with 9 bases lying between them. The CDR3 contains 12 residues. In germline, CDR1 is SGDLS, CDR2 YYNGEE. The chain's CDR3 is CASSPQGYEQYF. CDR3 DNA: TGTGCCAGCAGCCCCCAGGGTTACGAGCAGTACTTC. Complete variable domain (other parts from reference TRBV9 and TRBJ2-7): DSGVTQTPKHLITATGQRVTLRCSPRSGDLSVYWYQQSLDQGLQFLIQYYNGEERAKGNILERFSAQQFPDLHSELNLSSLELGDSALYFCASSPQGYEQYFGPGTRLTVT.

The chain combines TRBV12-3 or TRBV12-4 with TRBJ1-2, with a tentative D call TRBD1 (5 bases). V was shortened by 0 bases and J by 7 bases, with 9 bases between the two germline ends. The CDR3 is 13 residues long. CDR3 DNA: TGTGCCAGCAGTTTAGCGACAGAACGTGGCTACACCTTC. The encoded protein is CASSLATERGYTF.

The chain combines TRBV19 with TRBJ1-1; no clear D gene. Looked up from germline, CDR1 is LNHDA and CDR2 is SQIVND (reference sequence). Trimming took 3 bases from V and 6 from J, leaving 8 bases between them. CDR3 size: 12 residues. CDR3 sequence: CASSIGGAEAFF. Here the CDR3 DNA reads TGTGCCAGTAGTATCGGAGGCGCTGAAGCTTTCTTT.

The V gene is TRBV5-5, the J gene TRBJ2-2; 9 positions agree with TRBD1. Germline CDR1 SGHKS, CDR2 YYEKEE (reference sequence). Trimming at V came to 3 bases and at J to 7 bases, leaving 4 bases not matched to a gene. The CDR3 has 14 amino acids. CDR3 sequence reads: CASSSGQGNGELFF. The CDR3 DNA reads as TGTGCCAGCAGCTCGGGACAGGGCAACGGGGAGCTGTTTTTT. Complete variable domain (other parts from reference TRBV5-5 and TRBJ2-2): DAGVTQSPTHLIKTRGQQVTLRCSPISGHKSVSWYQQVLGQGPQFIFQYYEKEERGRGNFPDRFSARQFPNYSSELNVNALLLGDSALYLCASSSGQGNGELFFGEGSRLTVL.

The rearrangement links TRBV5-4 to TRBJ2-2; TRBD2 aligns across 7 bases. The CDR3 runs 16 residues. Germline-derived CDR1 and CDR2 are SGHNT and YYREEE (reference sequence). Trimming cost V 2 bases and J 7 bases; bases outside gene matches: 11. CDR3 protein: CASSFRGDLRGGELFF. The CDR3 DNA is TGTGCCAGCAGCTTCCGGGGGGACCTGAGGGGCGGGGAGCTGTTTTTT.

This chain uses TRBV19 with TRBJ2-2, with a possible D match to TRBD2 (7 bases). The V gene lost 4 bases and the J gene lost 9 bases, with 21 bases spanning the gap. Germline CDR1 and CDR2: LNHDA and SQIVND (reference sequence). The CDR3 sequence is 16 residues long. The CDR3 loop reads CASSTMGGAPARELFF. The CDR3 region has the DNA TGTGCCAGTAGTACCATGGGGGGGGCCCCCGCCCGGGAGCTGTTTTTT.

Turning to this clone: Other DNA sequences of this sample code for an identical CDR3. This chain joins TRBV9 and TRBJ2-7; 8 bases agree with TRBD1. The CDR3 loop spans 14 amino acids. CDR1 is SGDLS and CDR2 is YYNGEE in the germline V gene. J was trimmed by 2 bases and V by 3 bases; bases with no gene match: 4. The CDR3 region is CASSEGTGAYEQYF. In DNA, the CDR3 is TGTGCCAGCAGCGAGGGGACAGGAGCCTACGAGCAGTACTTC.

The gene calls are TRBV7-9 and TRBJ1-1, with 7 positions matching TRBD1. This CDR3 is 15 amino acids long. Losses at the gene ends were 5 bases for V and 4 bases for J; bases not matched to a gene: 10. Germline V CDR1 and CDR2: SEHNR, FQNEAQ (reference sequence). CDR3 in DNA: TGTGCCAGCAGCCCATTTAACGCAGGGGGCACTGAAGCTTTCTTT. Translated, it gives CASSPFNAGGTEAFF.

The V call is TRBV19, the J call TRBJ1-2; 7 nucleotides line up with TRBD1. Germline CDR1 and CDR2: LNHDA and SQIVND (reference sequence). CDR3 length equals 13 residues. J lost 4 bases, V lost 7 bases, and 6 bases had no gene match. In nucleotides, the CDR3 is TGTGCCAGTAACCCAGGGGGGATCTATGGCTACACCTTC. It encodes CASNPGGIYGYTF.